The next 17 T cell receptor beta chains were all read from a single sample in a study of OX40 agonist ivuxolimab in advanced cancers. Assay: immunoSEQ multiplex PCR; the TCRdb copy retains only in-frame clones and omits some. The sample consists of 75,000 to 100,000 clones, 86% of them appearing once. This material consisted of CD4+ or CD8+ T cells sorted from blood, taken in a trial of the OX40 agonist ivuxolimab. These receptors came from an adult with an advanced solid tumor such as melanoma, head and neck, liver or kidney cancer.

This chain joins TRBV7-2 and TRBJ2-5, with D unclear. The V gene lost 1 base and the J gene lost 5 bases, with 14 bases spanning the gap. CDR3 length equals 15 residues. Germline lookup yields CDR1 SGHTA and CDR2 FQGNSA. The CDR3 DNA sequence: TGTGCCAGCAGCTTAGATCCCGGAGCGAGGGAGACCCAGTACTTC. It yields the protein CASSLDPGARETQYF.

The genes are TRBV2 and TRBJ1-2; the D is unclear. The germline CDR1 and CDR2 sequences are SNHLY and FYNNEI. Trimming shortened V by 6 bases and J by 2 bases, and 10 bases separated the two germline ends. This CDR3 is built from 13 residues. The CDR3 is CASSVDRNYGYTF. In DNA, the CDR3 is TGTGCCAGCAGCGTAGACCGAAACTATGGCTACACCTTC. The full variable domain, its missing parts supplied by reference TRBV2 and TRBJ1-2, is EPEVTQTPSHQVTQMGQEVILRCVPISNHLYFYWYRQILGQKVEFLVSFYNNEISEKSEIFDDQFSVERPDGSNFTLKIRSTKLEDSAMYFCASSVDRNYGYTFGSGTRLTVV.

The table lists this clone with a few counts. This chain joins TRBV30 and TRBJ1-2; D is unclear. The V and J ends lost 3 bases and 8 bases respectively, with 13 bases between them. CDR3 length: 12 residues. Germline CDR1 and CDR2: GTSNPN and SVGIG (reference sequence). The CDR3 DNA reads TGTGCCTGGAGCCATGGGTCGGCGGGCTACACCTTC. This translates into CAWSHGSAGYTF.

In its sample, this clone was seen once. The chain's CDR3 is CASTPRGGSSYNEQFF. CDR3 sequence (DNA): TGCGCCAGCACCCCGCGGGGGGGGAGCTCCTACAATGAGCAGTTCTTC. The chain combines TRBV5-1 with TRBJ2-1, with 9 positions matching TRBD2. The CDR3 extends over 16 amino acids. J was trimmed by 0 bases and V by 6 bases; bases with no gene match: 7. In germline, CDR1 is SGHRS, CDR2 YFSETQ.

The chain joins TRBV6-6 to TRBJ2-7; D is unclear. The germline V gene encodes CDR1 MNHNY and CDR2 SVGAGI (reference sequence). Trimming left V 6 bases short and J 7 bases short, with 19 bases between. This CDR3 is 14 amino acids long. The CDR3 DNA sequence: TGTGCCAGCAGACGGACCCACCAGACGGGTGAGCAGTACTTC. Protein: CASRRTHQTGEQYF.

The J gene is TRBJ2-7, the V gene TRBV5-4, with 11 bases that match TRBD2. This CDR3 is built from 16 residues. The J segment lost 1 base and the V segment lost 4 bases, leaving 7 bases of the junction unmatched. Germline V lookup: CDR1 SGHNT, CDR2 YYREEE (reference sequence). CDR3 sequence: CASSQGTSGGSYEQYF. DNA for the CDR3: TGTGCCAGCAGCCAGGGAACTAGCGGGGGATCCTACGAGCAGTACTTC.

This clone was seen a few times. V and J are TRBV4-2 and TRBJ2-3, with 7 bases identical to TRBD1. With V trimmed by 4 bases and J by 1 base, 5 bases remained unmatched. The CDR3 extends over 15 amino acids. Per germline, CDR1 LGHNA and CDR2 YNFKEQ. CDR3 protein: CASSRQGGGTDTQYF. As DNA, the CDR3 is TGTGCCAGCAGCCGACAAGGGGGCGGCACAGATACGCAGTATTTT.

The CDR3: CASSVTGASGNTIYF. The CDR3 DNA reads TGTGCCAGCAGCGTGACCGGGGCCTCTGGAAACACCATATATTTT. This chain uses TRBV9 with TRBJ1-3, with D tentatively TRBD1 (5 bases). Germline CDR1 and CDR2: SGDLS and YYNGEE. V gave up 2 bases and J gave up 0 bases, with 9 bases separating them. The CDR3 is 15 amino acids.

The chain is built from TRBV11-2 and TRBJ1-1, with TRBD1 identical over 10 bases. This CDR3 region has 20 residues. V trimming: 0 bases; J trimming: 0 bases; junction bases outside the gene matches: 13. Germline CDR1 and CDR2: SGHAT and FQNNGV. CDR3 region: CASSLERLKGDRGMNTEAFF. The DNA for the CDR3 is TGTGCCAGCAGCTTAGAGAGGCTTAAGGGGGACAGGGGCATGAACACTGAAGCTTTCTTT. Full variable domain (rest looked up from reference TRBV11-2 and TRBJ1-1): EAGVAQSPRYKIIEKRQSVAFWCNPISGHATLYWYQQILGQGPKLLIQFQNNGVVDDSQLPKDRFSAERLKGVDSTLKIQPAKLEDSAVYLCASSLERLKGDRGMNTEAFFGQGTRLTVV.

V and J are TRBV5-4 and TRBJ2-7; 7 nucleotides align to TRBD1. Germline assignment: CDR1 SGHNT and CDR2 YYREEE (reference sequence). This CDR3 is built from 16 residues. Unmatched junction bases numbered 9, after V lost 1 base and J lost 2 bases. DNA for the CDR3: TGTGCCAGCAGCTTGCATTCAACAGGGGTGGCCTACGAGCAGTACTTC. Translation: CASSLHSTGVAYEQYF.

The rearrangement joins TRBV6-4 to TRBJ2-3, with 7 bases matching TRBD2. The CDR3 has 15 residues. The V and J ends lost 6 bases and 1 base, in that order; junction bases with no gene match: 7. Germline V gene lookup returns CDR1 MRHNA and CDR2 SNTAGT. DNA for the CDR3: TGTGCCAGCAGACTTTGGGCGGGGGGCACAGATACGCAGTATTTT. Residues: CASRLWAGGTDTQYF.

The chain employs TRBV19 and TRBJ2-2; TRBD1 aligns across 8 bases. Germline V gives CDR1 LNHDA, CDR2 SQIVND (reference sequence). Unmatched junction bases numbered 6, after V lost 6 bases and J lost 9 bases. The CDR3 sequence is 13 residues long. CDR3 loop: CASSIRQGRELFF. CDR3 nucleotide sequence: TGTGCCAGTAGCATACGACAGGGGAGGGAGCTGTTTTTT.

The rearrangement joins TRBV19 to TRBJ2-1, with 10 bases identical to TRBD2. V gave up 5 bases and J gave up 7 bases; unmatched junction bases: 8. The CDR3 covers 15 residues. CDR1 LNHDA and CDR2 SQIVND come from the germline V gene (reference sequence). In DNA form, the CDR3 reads TGTGCCAGTAGTGGAGGAACTAGCGGGAAGAATGAGCAGTTCTTC. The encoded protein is CASSGGTSGKNEQFF.

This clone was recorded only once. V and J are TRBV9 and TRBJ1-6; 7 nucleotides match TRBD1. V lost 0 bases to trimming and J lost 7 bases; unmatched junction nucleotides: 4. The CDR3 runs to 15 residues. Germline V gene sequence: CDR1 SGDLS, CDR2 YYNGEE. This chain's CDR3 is CASSVDGTANSPLHF. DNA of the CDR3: TGTGCCAGCAGCGTAGACGGGACAGCAAATTCACCCCTCCACTTT.

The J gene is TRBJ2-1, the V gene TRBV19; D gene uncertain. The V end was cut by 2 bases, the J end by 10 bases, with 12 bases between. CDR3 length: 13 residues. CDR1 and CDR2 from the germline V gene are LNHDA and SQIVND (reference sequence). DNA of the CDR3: TGTGCCAGTAGTATAAACCAACTGCTGGAGCAGTTCTTC. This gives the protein CASSINQLLEQFF.

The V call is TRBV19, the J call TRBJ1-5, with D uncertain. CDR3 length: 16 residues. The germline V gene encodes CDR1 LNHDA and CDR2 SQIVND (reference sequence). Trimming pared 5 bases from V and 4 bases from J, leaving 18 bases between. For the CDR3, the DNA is TGTGCCAGTAGTCCCCGGGCCCAGTCTATTAATCAGCCCCAGCATTTT. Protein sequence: CASSPRAQSINQPQHF.

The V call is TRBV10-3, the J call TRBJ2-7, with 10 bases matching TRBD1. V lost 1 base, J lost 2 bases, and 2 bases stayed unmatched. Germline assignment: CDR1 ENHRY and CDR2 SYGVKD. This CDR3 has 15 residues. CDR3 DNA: TGTGCCATCAGTGAGTGGGACAGGGGCGCCTACGAGCAGTACTTC. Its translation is CAISEWDRGAYEQYF.